This entry concerns a single T cell receptor (beta chain). The data stem from a study of patients and donors after allogeneic stem cell transplantation. The CDR3 sequence is 15 residues long. Germline-derived CDR1 and CDR2 are LNHNV and YYDKDF (reference sequence). The ends lost 3 bases at V and 1 base at J; junction bases unmatched: 0. TCRdb passed the RT-PCR reads through MiXCR, listing each CDR3 protein once. The sample lists approximately 430,000 distinct CDR3 sequences; 15% to 20% were seen once. Sequenced input: blood, either unsorted or a sorted T cell fraction (not recorded which). The rearrangement joins TRBV15 to TRBJ1-5; 10 bases are a match to TRBD1. This clonotype was sampled from a human donor who was either an allogeneic HSCT recipient or a stem cell or donor lymphocyte infusion donor (not recorded which). It is not recorded whose cells these are; they may come from a transplant donor. CDR3 amino acids: CATSRDRGSNQPQHF. CDR3 in DNA: TGTGCCACCAGCAGGGACAGGGGGAGCAATCAGCCCCAGCATTTT.